Shown below are 14 T cell receptor beta chains from a single sample sequenced in a study of shared clonotypes between healthy human individuals. As defined, naive CD8 cells were CD45RO-negative and positively selected for CCR7, with terminally differentiated effector memory CD45RA+ cells excluded. Produced via immunoSEQ multiplex PCR; TCRdb's table is partial and in-frame only. The sample contains 1.5 million to 2.5 million clones, approximately 94% of which appear only once. Sequenced input: naive CD8+ T cells sorted from blood. The receptors stem from a young man in good health.

This rearrangement joins TRBV13 to TRBJ2-7; 10 nucleotides match TRBD2. The V segment lost 8 bases and the J segment 0 bases; nucleotides outside the gene matches: 4. Germline V gives CDR1 PRHDT, CDR2 FYEKMQ (reference sequence). The CDR3 contains 14 residues. The CDR3 coding sequence is TGTGCCAGCTCTAGCGGGGGAAACTCCTACGAGCAGTACTTC. The encoded protein is CASSSGGNSYEQYF.

This rearrangement joins TRBV7-9 to TRBJ2-1; TRBD1 might be the D (6 bases). CDR1 is SEHNR and CDR2 is FQNEAQ in the germline V gene (reference sequence). The CDR3 consists of 16 residues. Trimming removed 1 base from V and 4 bases from J, with 14 bases in between. CDR3 sequence: CASSLGLGARYNEQFF. The CDR3, as DNA: TGTGCCAGCAGCTTAGGACTGGGGGCTAGGTACAATGAGCAGTTCTTC.

V usage is TRBV29-1 and J usage is TRBJ1-2; possible D gene TRBD1, 6 bases. V lost 2 bases and J 5 bases, leaving 12 bases between the germline ends. The CDR3 length is 13 residues. Looked up from germline, CDR1 is SQVTM and CDR2 is ANQGSEA. The CDR3 DNA reads as TGCAGCGTTGAAAGTTGGGACAAGTATGGCTACACCTTC. It codes for CSVESWDKYGYTF.

Here the CDR3 DNA reads TGCGCCAGCAGCCAAGAGGGGTCGGGGGCTGAAGGGGCCAACGTCCTGACTTTC. Translation: CASSQEGSGAEGANVLTF. The chain is built from TRBV4-3 and TRBJ2-6; D is possibly TRBD1 or TRBD2 (6 bases each). This CDR3 has 18 residues. CDR1 and CDR2 (germline): LGHNA, YSLEER. Trimming took 0 bases from V and 4 from J, leaving 16 bases between them.

Of note for this clone: Other DNA sequences from this sample encode an identical CDR3 as well. The chain combines TRBV6-5 with TRBJ1-1, with a tentative D call TRBD1 (5 bases). V was shortened by 2 bases and J by 3 bases, with 10 bases between the two germline ends. This CDR3 comprises 14 residues. Looked up from germline, CDR1 is MNHEY and CDR2 is SVGAGI. The CDR3 loop is CASSYREGDTEAFF. The CDR3 DNA follows: TGTGCCAGCAGTTACCGGGAAGGGGACACTGAAGCTTTCTTT.

This rearrangement joins TRBV30 to TRBJ2-1; 8 bases match TRBD2. CDR3 length equals 13 residues. After removal of 5 bases from V and 6 bases from J, the junction contained 6 bases not matched to a gene. Germline values: CDR1 GTSNPN, CDR2 SVGIG (reference sequence). CDR3 sequence reads: CAWDPGTSNEQFF. The CDR3 nucleotides are TGTGCCTGGGATCCCGGGACTAGCAATGAGCAGTTCTTC.

To note about this clone: This CDR3 is also generated by other DNA sequences in the sample. The rearrangement joins TRBV9 to TRBJ1-2; 9 bases align to TRBD1. Germline V gives CDR1 SGDLS, CDR2 YYNGEE. This CDR3 contains 15 residues. J was trimmed by 4 bases and V by 0 bases; bases with no gene match: 4. The CDR3 region is CASSVGATGGYGYTF. DNA for the CDR3: TGTGCCAGCAGCGTAGGAGCGACAGGGGGCTATGGCTACACCTTC.

The chain links TRBV27 to TRBJ2-1; D is unresolved. Trimming took off 4 bases at V and 6 bases at J, with 10 bases between the two ends. In germline, CDR1 is MNHEY, CDR2 SMNVEV (reference sequence). The CDR3 spans 13 residues. Here the CDR3 DNA reads TGTGCCAGCAGTTCCCCCCTCCTCAATGAGCAGTTCTTC. Its protein is CASSSPLLNEQFF.

V is TRBV7-8 and J is TRBJ2-1; D is perhaps TRBD1 (5 bases). This CDR3 has 13 amino acids. Trimming took 6 bases from V and 7 from J, leaving 13 bases between them. Germline lookup yields CDR1 SGHVS and CDR2 FQNEAQ. The CDR3 protein is CASSPYPGNEQFF. The CDR3 bases are TGTGCCAGCAGTCCCTACCCAGGGAATGAGCAGTTCTTC.

The chain has TRBV6-5 and TRBJ1-5; D uncertain. Germline V gene sequence: CDR1 MNHEY, CDR2 SVGAGI. The CDR3 is 14 amino acids. The germline V and J ends were trimmed by 4 bases and 7 bases, with 14 bases remaining between them. The DNA of the CDR3 is TGTGCCAGCAGTTTCTTGGGAGTCGGCCAGCCCCAGCATTTT. It specifies CASSFLGVGQPQHF.

The gene calls are TRBV5-1 and TRBJ2-7, with D perhaps TRBD1 (5 bases). Germline V gene data show CDR1 as SGHRS and CDR2 as YFSETQ. V gave up 1 base and J gave up 3 bases, with 11 bases separating them. The CDR3 covers 14 residues. The CDR3 region has the DNA TGCGCCAGCAGCTTGAGGGCAGGGCACTACGAGCAGTACTTC. As protein: CASSLRAGHYEQYF.

This clone is a singleton in its sample. The chain has TRBV6-5 and TRBJ1-6; D remains unclear. V shed 6 bases and J shed 0 bases, with 6 bases lying between them. This CDR3 has 14 amino acids. Germline values: CDR1 MNHEY, CDR2 SVGAGI. The CDR3 sequence: CASSQSSYNSPLHF. The CDR3 nucleotides read TGTGCCAGCAGCCAATCCTCCTATAATTCACCCCTCCACTTT.

The J gene is TRBJ2-5, the V gene TRBV11-2; 7 nucleotides line up with TRBD1. The junction had 9 bases not matched to a gene; V was cut back by 5 bases and J by 6 bases. From germline, CDR1 is SGHAT and CDR2 FQNNGV. The CDR3 covers 14 residues. The CDR3 DNA follows: TGTGCCAGCAGCATAAACGGGACAGCGAAGACCCAGTACTTC. Encoded protein: CASSINGTAKTQYF.

J is TRBJ2-5 and V is TRBV9; D is uncertain. V lost 6 bases to trimming and J lost 1 base, with 13 bases between them. CDR3 length: 14 amino acids. CDR1 is SGDLS, CDR2 YYNGEE, per germline. CDR3 coding DNA: TGTGCCAGCAATGGCGCCCATCTCCAAGAGACCCAGTACTTC. It codes for CASNGAHLQETQYF.